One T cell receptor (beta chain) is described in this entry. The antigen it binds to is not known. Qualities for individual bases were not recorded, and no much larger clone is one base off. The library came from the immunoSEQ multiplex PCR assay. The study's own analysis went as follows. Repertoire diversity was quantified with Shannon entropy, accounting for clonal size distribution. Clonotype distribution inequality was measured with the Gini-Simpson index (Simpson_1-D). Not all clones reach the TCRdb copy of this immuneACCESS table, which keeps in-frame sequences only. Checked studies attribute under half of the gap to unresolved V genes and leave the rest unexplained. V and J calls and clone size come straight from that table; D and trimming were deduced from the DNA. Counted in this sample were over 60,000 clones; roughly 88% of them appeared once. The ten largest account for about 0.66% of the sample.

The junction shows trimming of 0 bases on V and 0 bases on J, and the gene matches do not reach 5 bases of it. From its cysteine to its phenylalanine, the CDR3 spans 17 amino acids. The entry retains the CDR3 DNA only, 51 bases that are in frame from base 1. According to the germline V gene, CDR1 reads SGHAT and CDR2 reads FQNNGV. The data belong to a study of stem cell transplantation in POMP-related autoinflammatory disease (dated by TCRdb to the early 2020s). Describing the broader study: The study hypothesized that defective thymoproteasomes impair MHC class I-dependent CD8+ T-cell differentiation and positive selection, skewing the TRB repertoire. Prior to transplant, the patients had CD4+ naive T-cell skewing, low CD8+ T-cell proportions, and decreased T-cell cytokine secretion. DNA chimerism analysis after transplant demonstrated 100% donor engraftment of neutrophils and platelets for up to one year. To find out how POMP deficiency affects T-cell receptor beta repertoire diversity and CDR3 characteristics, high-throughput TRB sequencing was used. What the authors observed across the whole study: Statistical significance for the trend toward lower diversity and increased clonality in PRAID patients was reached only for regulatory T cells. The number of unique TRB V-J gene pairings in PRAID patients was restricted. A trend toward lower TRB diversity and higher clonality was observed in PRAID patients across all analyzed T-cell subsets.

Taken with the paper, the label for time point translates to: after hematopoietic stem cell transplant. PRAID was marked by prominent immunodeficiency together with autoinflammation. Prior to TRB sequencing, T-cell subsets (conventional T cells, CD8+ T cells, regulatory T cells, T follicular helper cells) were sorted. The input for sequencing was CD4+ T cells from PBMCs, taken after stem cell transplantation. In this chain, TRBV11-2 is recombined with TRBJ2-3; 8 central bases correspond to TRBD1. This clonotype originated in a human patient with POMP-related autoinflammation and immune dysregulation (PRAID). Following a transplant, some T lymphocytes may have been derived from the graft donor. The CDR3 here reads CASSLDYQGASTDTQYF. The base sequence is TGTGCCAGCAGCTTAGACTATCAGGGGGCAAGCACAGATACGCAGTATTTT.